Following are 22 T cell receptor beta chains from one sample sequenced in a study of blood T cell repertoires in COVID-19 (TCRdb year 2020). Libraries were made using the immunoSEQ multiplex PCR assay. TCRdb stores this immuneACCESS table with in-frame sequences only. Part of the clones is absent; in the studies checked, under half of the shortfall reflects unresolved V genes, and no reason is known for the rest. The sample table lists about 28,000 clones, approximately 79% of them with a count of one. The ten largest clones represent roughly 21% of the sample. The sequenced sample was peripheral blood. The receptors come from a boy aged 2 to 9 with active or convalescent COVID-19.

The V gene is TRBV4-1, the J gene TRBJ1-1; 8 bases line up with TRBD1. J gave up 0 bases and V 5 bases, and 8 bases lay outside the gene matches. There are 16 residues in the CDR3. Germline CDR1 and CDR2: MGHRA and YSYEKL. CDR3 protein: CASSVQGGGLNTEAFF. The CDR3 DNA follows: TGCGCCAGCAGCGTACAGGGGGGGGGCCTGAACACTGAAGCTTTCTTT.

CDR3 amino acids: CASSQVLPTSGGARNIQYF. The CDR3 bases are TGTGCCAGCAGCCAAGTCCTCCCGACTAGCGGGGGGGCACGTAACATTCAGTACTTC. The rearrangement joins TRBV3-1 (or the pseudogene TRBV3-2) to TRBJ2-4; 14 nucleotides line up with TRBD2. The CDR3 length is 19 residues. The junction had 12 bases not matched to a gene; V was cut back by 1 base and J by 7 bases. In germline, CDR1 is LGHDT, CDR2 YNNKEL (reference sequence).

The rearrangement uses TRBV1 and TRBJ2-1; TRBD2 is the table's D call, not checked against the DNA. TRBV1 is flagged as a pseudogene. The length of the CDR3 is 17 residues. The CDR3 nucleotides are TGCACCAGCAGCCAAGAGTGGCGGGGGGGCTCCTACAATGAGCAGTTCTTC. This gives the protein CTSSQEWRGGSYNEQFF.

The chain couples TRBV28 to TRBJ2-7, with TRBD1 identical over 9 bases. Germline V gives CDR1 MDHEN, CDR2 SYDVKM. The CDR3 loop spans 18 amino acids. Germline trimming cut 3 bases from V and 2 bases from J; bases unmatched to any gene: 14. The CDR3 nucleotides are TGTGCCAGCAGTTTTCTTGACAGGGGGAACGGGATTACCTACGAGCAGTACTTC. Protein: CASSFLDRGNGITYEQYF.

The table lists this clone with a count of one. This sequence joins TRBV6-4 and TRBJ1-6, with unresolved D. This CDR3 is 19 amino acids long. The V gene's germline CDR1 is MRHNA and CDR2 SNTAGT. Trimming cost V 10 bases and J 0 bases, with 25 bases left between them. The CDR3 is CATSRSVSSRNSYNSPLHF. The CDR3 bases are TGTGCCACCTCCCGGTCGGTTTCATCGAGGAACTCCTATAATTCACCCCTCCACTTT.

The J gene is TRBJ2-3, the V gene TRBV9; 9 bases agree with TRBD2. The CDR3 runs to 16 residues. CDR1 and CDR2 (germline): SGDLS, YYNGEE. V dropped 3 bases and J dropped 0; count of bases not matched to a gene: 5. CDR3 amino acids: CASSEGTSPSTDTQYF. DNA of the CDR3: TGTGCCAGCAGCGAAGGGACTAGCCCTAGCACAGATACGCAGTATTTT.

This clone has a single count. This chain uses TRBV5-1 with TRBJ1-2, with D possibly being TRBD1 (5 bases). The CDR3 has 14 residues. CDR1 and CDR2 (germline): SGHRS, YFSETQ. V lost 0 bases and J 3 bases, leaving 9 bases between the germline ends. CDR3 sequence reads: CASSLEGVDYGYTF. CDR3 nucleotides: TGCGCCAGCAGCTTGGAAGGGGTAGACTATGGCTACACCTTC. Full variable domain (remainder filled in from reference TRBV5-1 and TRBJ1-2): KAGVTQTPRYLIKTRGQQVTLSCSPISGHRSVSWYQQTPGQGLQFLFEYFSETQRNKGNFPGRFSGRQFSNSRSEMNVSTLELGDSALYLCASSLEGVDYGYTFGSGTRLTVV.

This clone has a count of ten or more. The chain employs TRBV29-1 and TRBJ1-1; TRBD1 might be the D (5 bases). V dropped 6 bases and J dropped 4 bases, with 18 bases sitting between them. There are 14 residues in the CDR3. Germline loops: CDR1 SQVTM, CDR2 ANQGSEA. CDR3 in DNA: TGCAGCGTCGACGAGGGACTCGGATCCACTGAAGCTTTCTTT. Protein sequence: CSVDEGLGSTEAFF.

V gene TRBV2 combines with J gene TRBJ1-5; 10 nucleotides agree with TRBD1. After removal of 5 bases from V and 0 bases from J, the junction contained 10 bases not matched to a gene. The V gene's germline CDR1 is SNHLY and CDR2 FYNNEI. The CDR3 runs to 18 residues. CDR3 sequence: CASSPRDRGPYSNQPQHF. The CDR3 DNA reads TGTGCCAGCAGTCCGCGGGACAGGGGCCCTTATAGCAATCAGCCCCAGCATTTT.

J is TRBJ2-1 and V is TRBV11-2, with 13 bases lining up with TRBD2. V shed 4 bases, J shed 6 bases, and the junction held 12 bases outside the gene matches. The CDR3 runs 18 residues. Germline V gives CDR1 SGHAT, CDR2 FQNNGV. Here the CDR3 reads CASSYRGTSGTLRNEQFF. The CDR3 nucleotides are TGTGCCAGCAGCTACCGAGGGACTAGCGGGACCCTCCGCAATGAGCAGTTCTTC.

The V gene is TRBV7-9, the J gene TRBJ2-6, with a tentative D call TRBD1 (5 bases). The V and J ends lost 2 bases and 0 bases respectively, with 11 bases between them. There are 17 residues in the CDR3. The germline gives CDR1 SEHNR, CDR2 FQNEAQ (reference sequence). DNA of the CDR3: TGTGCCAGCAGCTTAACATGGCAGGGCTCTGGGGCCAACGTCCTGACTTTC. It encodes CASSLTWQGSGANVLTF. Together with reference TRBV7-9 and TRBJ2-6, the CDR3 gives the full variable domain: DTGVSQNPRHKITKRGQNVTFRCDPISEHNRLYWYRQTLGQGPEFLTYFQNEAQLEKSRLLSDRFSAERPKGSFSTLEIQRTEQGDSAMYLCASSLTWQGSGANVLTFGAGSRLTVL.

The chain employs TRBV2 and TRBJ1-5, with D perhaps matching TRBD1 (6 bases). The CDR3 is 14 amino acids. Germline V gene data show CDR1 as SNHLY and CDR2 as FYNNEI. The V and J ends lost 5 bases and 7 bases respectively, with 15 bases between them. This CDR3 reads CASSTTGSEQPQHF. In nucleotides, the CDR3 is TGTGCCAGCAGTACAACAGGGTCGGAACAGCCCCAGCATTTT.

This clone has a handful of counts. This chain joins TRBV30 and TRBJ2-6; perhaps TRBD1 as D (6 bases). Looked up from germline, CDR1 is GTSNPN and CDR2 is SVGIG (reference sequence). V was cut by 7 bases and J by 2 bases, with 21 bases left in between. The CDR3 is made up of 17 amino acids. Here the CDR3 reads CASYRSRGGAGANVLTF. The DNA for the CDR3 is TGTGCCTCCTACCGGAGCAGGGGTGGGGCTGGGGCCAACGTCCTGACTTTC. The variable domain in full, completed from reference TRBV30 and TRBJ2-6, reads SQTIHQWPATLVQPVGSPLSLECTVEGTSNPNLYWYRQAAGRGLQLLFYSVGIGQISSEVPQNLSASRPQDRQFILSSKKLLLSDSGFYLCASYRSRGGAGANVLTFGAGSRLTVL.

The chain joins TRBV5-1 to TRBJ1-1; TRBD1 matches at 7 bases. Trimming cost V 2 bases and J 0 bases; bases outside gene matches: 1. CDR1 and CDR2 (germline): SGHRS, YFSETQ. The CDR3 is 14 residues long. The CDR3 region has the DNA TGCGCCAGCAGCTTTACAGGGGTGAACACTGAAGCTTTCTTT. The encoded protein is CASSFTGVNTEAFF.

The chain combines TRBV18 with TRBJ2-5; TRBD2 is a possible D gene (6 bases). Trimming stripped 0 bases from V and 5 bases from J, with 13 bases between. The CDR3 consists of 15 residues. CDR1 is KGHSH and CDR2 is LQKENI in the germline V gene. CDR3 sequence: CASSPPEEGWETQYF. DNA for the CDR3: TGTGCCAGCTCACCACCGGAGGAGGGTTGGGAGACCCAGTACTTC.

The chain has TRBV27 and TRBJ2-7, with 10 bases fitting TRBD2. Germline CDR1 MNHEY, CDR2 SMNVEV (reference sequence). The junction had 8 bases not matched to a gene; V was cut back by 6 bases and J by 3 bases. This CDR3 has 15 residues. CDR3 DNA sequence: TGTGCCAGCAGAACGCAGCGGGAGGGAGGCTACGAGCAGTACTTC. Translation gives CASRTQREGGYEQYF.

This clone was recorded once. This CDR3 is CASSLPLTGDQETQYF. CDR3 coding DNA: TGTGCCAGCAGCTTACCACTAACAGGGGACCAAGAGACCCAGTACTTC. V gene TRBV5-8 combines with J gene TRBJ2-5; 7 nucleotides agree with TRBD1. CDR3 length equals 16 residues. V lost 2 bases and J lost 0; bases outside the gene matches: 7. Germline V lookup: CDR1 SGHTS, CDR2 YDEGEE.

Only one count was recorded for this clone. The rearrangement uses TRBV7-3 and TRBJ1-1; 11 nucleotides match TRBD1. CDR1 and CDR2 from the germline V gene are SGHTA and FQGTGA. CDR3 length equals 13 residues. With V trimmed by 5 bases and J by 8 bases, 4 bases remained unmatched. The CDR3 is CASSRGQGVEAFF. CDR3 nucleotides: TGTGCCAGCAGCCGGGGACAGGGGGTCGAAGCTTTCTTT.

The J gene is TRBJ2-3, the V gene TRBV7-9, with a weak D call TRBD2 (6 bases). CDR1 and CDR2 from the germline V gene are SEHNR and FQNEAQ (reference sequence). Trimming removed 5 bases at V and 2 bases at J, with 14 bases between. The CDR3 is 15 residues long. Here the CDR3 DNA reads TGTGCCAGCAGCCGTAGACTAGGAAACACAGATACGCAGTATTTT. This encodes CASSRRLGNTDTQYF.

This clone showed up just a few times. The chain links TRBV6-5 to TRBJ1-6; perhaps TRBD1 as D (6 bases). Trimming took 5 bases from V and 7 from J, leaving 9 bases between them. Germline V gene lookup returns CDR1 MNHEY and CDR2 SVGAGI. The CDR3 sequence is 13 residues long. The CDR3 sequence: CASSIQGNSPLHF. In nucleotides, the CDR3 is TGTGCCAGCAGTATACAGGGCAATTCACCCCTCCACTTT.

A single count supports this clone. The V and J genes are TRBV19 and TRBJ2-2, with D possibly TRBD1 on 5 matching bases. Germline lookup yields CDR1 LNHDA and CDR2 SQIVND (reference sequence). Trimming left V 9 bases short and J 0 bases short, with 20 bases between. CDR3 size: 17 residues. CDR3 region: CASEQETVIPNTGELFF. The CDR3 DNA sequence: TGTGCCAGCGAACAGGAAACCGTAATTCCGAACACCGGGGAGCTGTTTTTT.

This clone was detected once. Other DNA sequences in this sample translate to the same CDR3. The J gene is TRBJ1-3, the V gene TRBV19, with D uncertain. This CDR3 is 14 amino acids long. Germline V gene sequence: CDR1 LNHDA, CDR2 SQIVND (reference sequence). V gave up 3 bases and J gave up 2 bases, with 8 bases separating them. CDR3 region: CASSIRGTGNTIYF. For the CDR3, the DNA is TGTGCCAGTAGTATTCGGGGAACTGGAAACACCATATATTTT.